The rows below give T cell receptor beta chains drawn from one sample of a study of response to subunit inactivated influenza vaccine. TCRdb analysed the RT-PCR reads with MiXCR anew, one entry per CDR3 protein. Among roughly 780,000 distinct CDR3 sequences listed, roughly 20% were seen once. Sample: PBMCs from blood, taken 5 to 6 days after vaccination. The origin of the receptors is a man in his fifties who received an inactivated influenza vaccine. Both conserved end residues are part of each CDR3. The D gene is left open where the match is weak. Clone size appears in some rows only: once, few, many, or a class for an expanded clone.

clone_size j_call v_call d_call cdr3_aa cdr3_nt
few TRBJ2-7 TRBV5-1 TRBD1 CASSLTFLGDRPYEQYF TGCGCCAGCAGCTTGACTTTCCTCGGGGACAGACCATACGAGCAGTACTTC
few TRBJ2-1 TRBV4-2 TRBD2 CASSRPRLAGDDNEQFF TGTGCCAGCAGCCGCCCACGACTAGCGGGGGACGACAATGAGCAGTTCTTC
many TRBJ2-5 TRBV10-3 TRBD1 CATRNRGHQETQYF TGTGCCACTCGAAACAGGGGGCACCAAGAGACCCAGTACTTC
. TRBJ2-6 TRBV30 . CAWSRTWSGANVLTF TGTGCCTGGAGTCGCACTTGGTCTGGGGCCAACGTCCTGACTTTC
. TRBJ2-5 TRBV7-9 TRBD1 CASSLASGTGKTQYF TGTGCCAGCAGCTTAGCTTCCGGGACAGGAAAGACCCAGTACTTC
few TRBJ1-3 TRBV4-3 TRBD1 CASSQVGQAGNTIYF TGCGCCAGCAGCCAAGTCGGACAGGCTGGAAACACCATATATTTT
. TRBJ2-7 TRBV6-5 . CASSYRPPPSEQYF TGTGCCAGCAGTTACCGGCCCCCCCCCTCCGAGCAGTACTTC
once TRBJ1-2 TRBV24-1 . CATSHGDYGYTF TGTGCCACCAGTCACGGCGACTATGGCTACACCTTC
many TRBJ2-7 TRBV5-1 . CASSSTGSGEQYF TGCGCCAGCAGCAGTACAGGGTCGGGCGAGCAGTACTTC
. TRBJ2-1 TRBV2 TRBD1 CASKRDRNNEQFF TGTGCCAGCAAACGGGACAGGAACAATGAGCAGTTCTTC
few TRBJ2-3 TRBV5-1 . CASSLGDLGDTQYF TGCGCCAGCAGCTTGGGCGACCTGGGAGATACGCAGTATTTT
few TRBJ2-7 TRBV5-1 TRBD2 CASSFNPTSVGGEQYF TGCGCCAGCAGCTTTAACCCGACTAGCGTGGGGGGCGAGCAGTACTTC
few TRBJ2-1 TRBV27 TRBD2 CASRVAGAYNEQFF TGTGCCAGCAGGGTAGCGGGGGCTTACAATGAGCAGTTCTTC
few TRBJ2-4 TRBV2 TRBD2 CASSESWLAEKNIQYF TGTGCCAGCAGTGAATCTTGGCTAGCGGAAAAAAACATTCAGTACTTC
many TRBJ2-7 TRBV11-2 . CASSPFRARLGEQYF TGTGCCAGCAGCCCATTTCGGGCAAGACTCGGCGAGCAGTACTTC
. TRBJ2-7 TRBV7-2 . CASSLVFGSSYEQYF TGTGCCAGCAGCTTAGTTTTCGGGAGCTCCTACGAGCAGTACTTC
many TRBJ2-1 TRBV27 TRBD1 CASSPGQGPSYNEQFF TGTGCCAGCAGTCCAGGACAGGGCCCCTCCTACAATGAGCAGTTCTTC
. TRBJ2-1 TRBV12-3/TRBV12-4 . CASSHGPKGNEQFF TGTGCCAGCAGTCACGGACCAAAGGGAAATGAGCAGTTCTTC
many TRBJ2-4 TRBV20-1 TRBD2 CSGMGLASTKNIQYF TGCAGTGGGATGGGACTAGCTTCTACCAAAAACATTCAGTACTTC
. TRBJ2-5 TRBV25-1 . CASSEYVLGGVETQYF TGTGCCAGTAGTGAATATGTCCTAGGGGGGGTGGAGACCCAGTACTTC
. TRBJ1-3 TRBV25-1 . CASSGTPSSGNTIYF TGTGCCAGCAGTGGTACCCCGAGCTCTGGAAACACCATATATTTT
. TRBJ2-7 TRBV2 . CASRKEAAYEQYF TGTGCCAGCAGGAAGGAGGCGGCCTACGAGCAGTACTTC
many TRBJ2-7 TRBV20-1 TRBD2 CSAAGTSGRENHEQYF TGCAGTGCTGCCGGGACTAGCGGGAGGGAGAACCACGAGCAGTACTTC
. TRBJ2-3 TRBV12-3/TRBV12-4 . CASSFPSRIVLVDTQYF TGTGCCAGCAGTTTTCCGTCACGAATAGTTCTTGTCGATACGCAGTATTTT
many TRBJ2-1 TRBV5-1 TRBD2 CASSFQASGAYNEQFF TGCGCCAGCAGCTTTCAGGCTAGCGGGGCGTACAATGAGCAGTTCTTC
. TRBJ1-5 TRBV6-1 . CASRRGGINQPQHF TGTGCCAGCAGGCGGGGGGGAATCAATCAGCCCCAGCATTTT
few TRBJ1-4 TRBV20-1 TRBD1 CSAREGAMDEKLFF TGCAGTGCTCGTGAGGGGGCGATGGATGAAAAACTGTTTTTT
. TRBJ2-1 TRBV12-3/TRBV12-4 TRBD2 CASSSKAGESYNEQFF TGTGCCAGCAGTTCCAAAGCGGGAGAAAGCTACAATGAGCAGTTCTTC
. TRBJ1-6 TRBV20-1 . CSARAHDRRNSPLHF TGCAGTGCTAGAGCCCATGACAGAAGAAATTCACCCCTCCACTTT
few TRBJ2-1 TRBV4-2 . CASSQERGGSYNEQFF TGTGCCAGCAGCCAAGAGAGAGGCGGATCCTACAATGAGCAGTTCTTC
few TRBJ1-3 TRBV20-1 TRBD1 CSAQGTGRNTIYF TGCAGTGCACAGGGGACAGGAAGAAACACCATATATTTT
few TRBJ2-1 TRBV29-1 TRBD2 CSARPTSGSFNNEQFF TGCAGCGCCCGACCGACTAGCGGGAGTTTCAACAATGAGCAGTTCTTC
many TRBJ1-2 TRBV20-1 . CSASQGNYGYTF TGCAGTGCTAGCCAGGGGAACTATGGCTACACCTTC
. TRBJ1-1 TRBV6-2/TRBV6-3 . CASSYLGVNTEAFF TGTGCCAGCAGTTACTTAGGGGTCAACACTGAAGCTTTCTTT
few TRBJ2-3 TRBV10-3 TRBD2 CAISAIGLAGGIRVTQYF TGTGCCATCAGCGCTATAGGACTAGCGGGGGGGATTAGGGTTACGCAGTATTTT
. TRBJ2-1 TRBV6-5 . CASSYSGGAEYNEQFF TGTGCCAGCAGTTACTCAGGGGGAGCCGAGTACAATGAGCAGTTCTTC